Below are 3 T cell receptor beta chains sequenced from a single sample in a study of OX40 agonist ivuxolimab in advanced cancers. Data came from immunoSEQ multiplex PCR; TCRdb stores just in-frame clones and leaves some out. The sample lists around 66,000 clones; approximately 91% were seen once. The sequencing used CD4+ or CD8+ T cells sorted from blood, collected in a trial of the OX40 agonist ivuxolimab. The receptor set was obtained from an adult with an advanced solid tumor such as melanoma, head and neck, liver or kidney cancer.

The chain carries TRBV19 and TRBJ2-3; D gene unclear. Trimming stripped 3 bases from V and 0 bases from J, with 10 bases between. Per the germline V gene, CDR1 is LNHDA and CDR2 is SQIVND (reference sequence). The CDR3 is 15 amino acids. The CDR3 is CASSIRLLSTDTQYF. CDR3 nucleotide sequence: TGTGCCAGTAGTATCCGACTCCTTAGCACAGATACGCAGTATTTT.

J is TRBJ2-7 and V is TRBV18, with 8 bases identical to TRBD2. Germline V gives CDR1 KGHSH, CDR2 LQKENI. With 6 bases clipped from V and 2 bases from J, the junction kept 0 bases outside the gene matches. This CDR3 has 12 residues. CDR3 in amino acids: CASSGGAYEQYF. The CDR3 DNA reads TGTGCCAGCTCCGGGGGGGCCTACGAGCAGTACTTC.

The rearrangement links TRBV5-8 to TRBJ2-4; TRBD1 matches 7 bases. Germline-derived CDR1 and CDR2 are SGHTS and YDEGEE. V lost 3 bases and J lost 8; bases outside the gene matches: 11. The CDR3 spans 15 residues. The CDR3 here is CASSWTGTEGDIQYF. CDR3 in DNA: TGTGCCAGCAGCTGGACCGGGACAGAGGGCGACATTCAGTACTTC.